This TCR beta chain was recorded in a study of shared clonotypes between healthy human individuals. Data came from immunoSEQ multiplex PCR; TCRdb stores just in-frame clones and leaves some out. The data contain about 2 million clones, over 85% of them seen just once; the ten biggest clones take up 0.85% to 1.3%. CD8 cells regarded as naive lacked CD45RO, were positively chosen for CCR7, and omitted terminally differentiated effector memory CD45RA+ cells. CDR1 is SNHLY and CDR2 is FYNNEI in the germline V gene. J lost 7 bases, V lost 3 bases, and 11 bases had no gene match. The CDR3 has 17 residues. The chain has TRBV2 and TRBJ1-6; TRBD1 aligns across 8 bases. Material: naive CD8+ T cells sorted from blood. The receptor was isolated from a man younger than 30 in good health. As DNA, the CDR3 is TGTGCCAGCAGTGAGGCAGGGGGCGAGGCTTTAAATTCACCCCTCCACTTT. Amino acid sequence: CASSEAGGEALNSPLHF.